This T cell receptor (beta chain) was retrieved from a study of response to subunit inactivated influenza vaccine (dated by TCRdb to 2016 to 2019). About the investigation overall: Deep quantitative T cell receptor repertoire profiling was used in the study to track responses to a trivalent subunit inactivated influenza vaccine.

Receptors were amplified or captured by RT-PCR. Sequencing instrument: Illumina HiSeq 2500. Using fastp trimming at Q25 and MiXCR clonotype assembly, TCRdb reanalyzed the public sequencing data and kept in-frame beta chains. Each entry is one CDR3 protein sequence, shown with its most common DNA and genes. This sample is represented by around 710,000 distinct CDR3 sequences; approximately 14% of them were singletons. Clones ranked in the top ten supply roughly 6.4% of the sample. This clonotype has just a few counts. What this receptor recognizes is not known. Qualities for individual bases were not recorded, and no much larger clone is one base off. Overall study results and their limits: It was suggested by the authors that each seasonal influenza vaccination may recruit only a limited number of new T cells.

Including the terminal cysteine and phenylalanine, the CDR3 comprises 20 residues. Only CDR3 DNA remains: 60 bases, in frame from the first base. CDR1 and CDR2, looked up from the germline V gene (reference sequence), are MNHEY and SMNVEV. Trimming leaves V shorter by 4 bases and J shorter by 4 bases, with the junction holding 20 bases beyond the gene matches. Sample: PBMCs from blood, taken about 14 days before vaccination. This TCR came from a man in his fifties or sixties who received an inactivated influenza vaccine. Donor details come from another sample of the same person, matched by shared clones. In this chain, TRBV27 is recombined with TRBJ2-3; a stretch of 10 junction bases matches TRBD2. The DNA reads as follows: TGTGCCAGCAGTTCCCTCCCGGGGGTAGCGGGGGGTCCAGGGGCAGATACGCAGTATTTT. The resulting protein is CASSSLPGVAGGPGADTQYF.